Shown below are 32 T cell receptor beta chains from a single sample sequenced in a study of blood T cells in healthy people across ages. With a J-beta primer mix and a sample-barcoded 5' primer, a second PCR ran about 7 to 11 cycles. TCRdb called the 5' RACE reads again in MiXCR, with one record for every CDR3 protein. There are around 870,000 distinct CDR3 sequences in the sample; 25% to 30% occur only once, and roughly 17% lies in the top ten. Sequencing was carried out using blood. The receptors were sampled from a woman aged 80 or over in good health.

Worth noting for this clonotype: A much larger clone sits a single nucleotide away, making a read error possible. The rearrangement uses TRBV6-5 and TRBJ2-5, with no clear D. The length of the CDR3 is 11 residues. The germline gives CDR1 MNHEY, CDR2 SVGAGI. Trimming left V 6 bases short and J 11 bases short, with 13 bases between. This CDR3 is CASSRGFEQYF. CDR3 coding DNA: TGTGCCAGCAGCCGCGGTTTTGAGCAGTACTTC.

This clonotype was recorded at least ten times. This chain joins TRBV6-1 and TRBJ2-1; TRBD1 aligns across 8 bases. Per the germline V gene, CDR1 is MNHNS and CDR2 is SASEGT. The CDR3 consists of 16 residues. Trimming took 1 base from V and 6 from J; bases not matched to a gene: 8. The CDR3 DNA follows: TGTGCCAGCAGTGAAGTGTCAGGGGGCCTTTCCAATGAGCAGTTCTTC. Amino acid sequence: CASSEVSGGLSNEQFF.

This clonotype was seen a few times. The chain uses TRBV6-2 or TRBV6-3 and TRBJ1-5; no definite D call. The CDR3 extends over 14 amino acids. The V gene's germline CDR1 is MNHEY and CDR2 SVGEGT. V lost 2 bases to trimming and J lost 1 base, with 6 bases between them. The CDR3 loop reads CASSYTRSNQPQHF. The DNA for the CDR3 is TGTGCCAGCAGTTACACGAGAAGCAATCAGCCCCAGCATTTT.

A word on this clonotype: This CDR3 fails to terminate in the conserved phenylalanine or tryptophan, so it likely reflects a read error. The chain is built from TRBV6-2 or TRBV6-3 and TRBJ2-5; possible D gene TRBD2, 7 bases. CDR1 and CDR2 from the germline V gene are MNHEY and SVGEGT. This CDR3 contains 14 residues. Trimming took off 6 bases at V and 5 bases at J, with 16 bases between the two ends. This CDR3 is CASSPRGGGETQYC. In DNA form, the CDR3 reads TGTGCCAGCAGCCCACGTGGGGGGGGCGAGACCCAGTACTGC.

CDR3 residues: CSVGTQKSVGNTIYF. DNA for the CDR3: TGCAGTGTCGGGACCCAGAAGTCCGTCGGAAACACCATATATTTT. The rearrangement links TRBV20-1 to TRBJ1-3, with a possible D match to TRBD1 (5 bases). CDR1 is DFQATT, CDR2 SNEGSKA, per germline (reference sequence). The CDR3 sequence is 15 residues long. V lost 7 bases and J 4 bases, leaving 20 bases between the germline ends.

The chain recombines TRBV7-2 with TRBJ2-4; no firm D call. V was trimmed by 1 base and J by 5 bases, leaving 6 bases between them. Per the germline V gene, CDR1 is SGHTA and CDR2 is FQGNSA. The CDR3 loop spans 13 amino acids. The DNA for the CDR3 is TGTGCCAGCAGCTTAGGATGGGAAAACATTCAGTACTTC. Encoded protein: CASSLGWENIQYF.

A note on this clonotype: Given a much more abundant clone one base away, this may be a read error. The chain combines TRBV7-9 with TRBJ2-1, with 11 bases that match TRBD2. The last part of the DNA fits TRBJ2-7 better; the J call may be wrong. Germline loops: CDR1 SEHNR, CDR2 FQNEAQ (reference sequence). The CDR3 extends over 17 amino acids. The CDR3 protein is CASSPTSGAFSYNEQYF. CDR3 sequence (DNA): TGTGCCAGCAGCCCGACTAGCGGGGCTTTTTCCTACAATGAGCAGTACTTC.

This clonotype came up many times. The CDR3 is CATSVKNIQYF. In DNA form, the CDR3 reads TGTGCCACCTCCGTTAAAAACATTCAGTACTTC. The chain couples TRBV21-1 to TRBJ2-4; no DNA check was done on the table's D call, TRBD2. TRBV21-1 is marked as a pseudogene. CDR3 length equals 11 residues.

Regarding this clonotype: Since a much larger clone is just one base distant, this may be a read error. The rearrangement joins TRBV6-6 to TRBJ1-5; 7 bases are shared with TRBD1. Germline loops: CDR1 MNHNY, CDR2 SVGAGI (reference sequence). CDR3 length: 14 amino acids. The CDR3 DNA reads TGTGCCAGCAGTAGGGGACAGTTAAATCGGCCCCAGCATTTT. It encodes CASSRGQLNRPQHF.

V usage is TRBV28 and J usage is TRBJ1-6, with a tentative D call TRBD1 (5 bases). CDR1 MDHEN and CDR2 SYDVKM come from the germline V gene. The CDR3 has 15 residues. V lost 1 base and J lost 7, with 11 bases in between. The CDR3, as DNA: TGTGCCAGCAGTTTATTACGGGGGGAGAATTCACCCCTCCACTTT. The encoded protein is CASSLLRGENSPLHF.

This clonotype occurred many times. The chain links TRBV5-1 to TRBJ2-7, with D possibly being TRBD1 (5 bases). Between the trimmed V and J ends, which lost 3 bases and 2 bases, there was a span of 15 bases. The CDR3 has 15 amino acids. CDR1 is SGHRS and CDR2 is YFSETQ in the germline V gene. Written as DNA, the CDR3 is TGCGCCAGCAGCTCCTCCCCTGGGGCTCCCTACGAGCAGTACTTC. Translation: CASSSSPGAPYEQYF.

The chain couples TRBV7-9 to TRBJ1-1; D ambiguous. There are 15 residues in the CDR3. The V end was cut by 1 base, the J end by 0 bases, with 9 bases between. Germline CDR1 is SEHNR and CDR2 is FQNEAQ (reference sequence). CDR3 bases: TGTGCCAGCAGCTTAGAACTTGACCTGAACACTGAAGCTTTCTTT. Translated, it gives CASSLELDLNTEAFF.

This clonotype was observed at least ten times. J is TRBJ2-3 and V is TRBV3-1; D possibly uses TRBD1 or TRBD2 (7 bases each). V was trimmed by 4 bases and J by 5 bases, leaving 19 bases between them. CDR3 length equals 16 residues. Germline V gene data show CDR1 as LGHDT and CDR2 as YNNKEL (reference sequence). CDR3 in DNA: TGTGCCAGCAGCCCCCGTTCAGGGGGGGCCGGAGATACGCAGTATTTT. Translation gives CASSPRSGGAGDTQYF.

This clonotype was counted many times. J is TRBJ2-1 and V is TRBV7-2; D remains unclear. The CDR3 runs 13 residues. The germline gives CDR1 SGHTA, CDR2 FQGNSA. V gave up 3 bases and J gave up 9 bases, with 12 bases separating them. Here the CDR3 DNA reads TGTGCCAGCAGCTTGAGCCCAATTGCTGAGCAGTTCTTC. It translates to CASSLSPIAEQFF.

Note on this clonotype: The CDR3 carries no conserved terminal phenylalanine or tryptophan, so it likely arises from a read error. For the CDR3, the DNA is TGTGCCAGCAGCCCGGATCGGTCCTACAATGAGCAGTTCGTC. The encoded protein is CASSPDRSYNEQFV. The chain uses TRBV16 and TRBJ2-1; D unresolved. The CDR3 has 14 residues. Germline assignment: CDR1 KGHSY and CDR2 FQNENV. Trimming pared 4 bases from V and 1 base from J, leaving 8 bases between.

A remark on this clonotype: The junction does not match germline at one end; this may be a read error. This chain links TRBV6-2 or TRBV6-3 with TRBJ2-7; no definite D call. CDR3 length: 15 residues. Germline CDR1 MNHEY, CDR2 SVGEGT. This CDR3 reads CASSHGSRSTYGQYF. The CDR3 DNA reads TGTGCCAGCAGTCACGGCAGTCGATCAACCTACGGGCAGTACTTC.

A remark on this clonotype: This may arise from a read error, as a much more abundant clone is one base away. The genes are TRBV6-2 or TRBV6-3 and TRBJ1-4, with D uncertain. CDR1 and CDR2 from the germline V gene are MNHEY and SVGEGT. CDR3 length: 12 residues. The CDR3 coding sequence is TGTGCCAGCAGTTCCTACGATGAAGAACTGTTTTTT. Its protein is CASSSYDEELFF.

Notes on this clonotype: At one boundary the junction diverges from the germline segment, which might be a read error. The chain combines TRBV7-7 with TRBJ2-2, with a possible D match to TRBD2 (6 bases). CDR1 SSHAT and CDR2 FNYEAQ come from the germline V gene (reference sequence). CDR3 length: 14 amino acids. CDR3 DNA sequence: TGTGCTAGCAGCTTAAACGCGGGGACCGGGGAGCTGTTTTTT. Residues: CASSLNAGTGELFF.

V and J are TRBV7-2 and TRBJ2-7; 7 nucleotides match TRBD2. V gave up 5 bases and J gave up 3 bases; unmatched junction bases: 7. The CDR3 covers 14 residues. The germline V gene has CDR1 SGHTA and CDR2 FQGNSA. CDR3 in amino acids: CASSPQRGFYEQYF. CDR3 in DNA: TGTGCCAGCAGCCCGCAGCGGGGTTTCTACGAGCAGTACTTC. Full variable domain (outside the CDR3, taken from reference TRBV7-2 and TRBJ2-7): GAGVSQSPSNKVTEKGKDVELRCDPISGHTALYWYRQSLGQGLEFLIYFQGNSAPDKSGLPSDRFSAERTGGSVSTLTIQRTQQEDSAVYLCASSPQRGFYEQYFGPGTRLTVT.

CDR3 nucleotide sequence: TGTGCCAGCAGCTTGGGTCCGGGAGTGGGGTATGGCTACACCTTC. It codes for CASSLGPGVGYGYTF. The V call is TRBV5-5, the J call TRBJ1-2, with no clear D. V was shortened by 0 bases and J by 5 bases, with 14 bases between the two germline ends. Germline-derived CDR1 and CDR2 are SGHKS and YYEKEE (reference sequence). This CDR3 comprises 15 residues.

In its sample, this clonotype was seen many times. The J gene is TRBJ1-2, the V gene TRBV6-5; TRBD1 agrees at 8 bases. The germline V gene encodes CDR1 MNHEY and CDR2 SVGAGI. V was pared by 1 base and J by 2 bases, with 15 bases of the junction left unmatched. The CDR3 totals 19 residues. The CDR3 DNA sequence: TGTGCCAGCAGTTACTACCGCCGGACAGGGTTAAAGTCAAACTATGGCTACACCTTC. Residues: CASSYYRRTGLKSNYGYTF.

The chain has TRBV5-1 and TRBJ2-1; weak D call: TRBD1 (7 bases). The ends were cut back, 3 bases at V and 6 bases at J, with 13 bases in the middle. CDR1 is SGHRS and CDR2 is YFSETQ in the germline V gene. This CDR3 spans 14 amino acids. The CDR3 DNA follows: TGCGCCAGCAGCTGGGGGGCAGGGGGCAATGAGCAGTTCTTC. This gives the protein CASSWGAGGNEQFF.

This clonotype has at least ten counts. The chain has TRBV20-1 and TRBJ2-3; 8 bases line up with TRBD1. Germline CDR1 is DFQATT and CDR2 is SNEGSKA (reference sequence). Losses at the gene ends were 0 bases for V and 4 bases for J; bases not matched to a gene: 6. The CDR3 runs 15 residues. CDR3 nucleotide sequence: TGCAGTGCTAGAGACCGGACAGGGCGCCCAGATACGCAGTATTTT. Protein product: CSARDRTGRPDTQYF.

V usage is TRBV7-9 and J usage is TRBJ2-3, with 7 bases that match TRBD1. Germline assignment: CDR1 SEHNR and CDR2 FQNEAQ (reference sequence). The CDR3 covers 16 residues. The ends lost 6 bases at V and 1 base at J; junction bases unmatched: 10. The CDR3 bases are TGTGCCAGCAGTTACCGGGACAGTGACGGCACAGATACGCAGTATTTT. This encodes CASSYRDSDGTDTQYF. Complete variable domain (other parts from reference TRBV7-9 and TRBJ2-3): DTGVSQNPRHKITKRGQNVTFRCDPISEHNRLYWYRQTLGQGPEFLTYFQNEAQLEKSRLLSDRFSAERPKGSFSTLEIQRTEQGDSAMYLCASSYRDSDGTDTQYFGPGTRLTVL.

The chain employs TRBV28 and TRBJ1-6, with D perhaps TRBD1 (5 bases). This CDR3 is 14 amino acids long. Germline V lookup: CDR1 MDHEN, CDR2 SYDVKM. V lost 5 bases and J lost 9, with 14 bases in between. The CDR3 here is CASSNSSGFSPLHF. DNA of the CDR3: TGTGCCAGCAGTAACAGCTCAGGGTTTTCACCCCTCCACTTT. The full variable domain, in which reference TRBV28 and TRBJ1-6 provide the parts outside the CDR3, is DVKVTQSSRYLVKRTGEKVFLECVQDMDHENMFWYRQDPGLGLRLIYFSYDVKMKEKGDIPEGYSVSREKKERFSLILESASTNQTSMYLCASSNSSGFSPLHFGNGTRLTVT.

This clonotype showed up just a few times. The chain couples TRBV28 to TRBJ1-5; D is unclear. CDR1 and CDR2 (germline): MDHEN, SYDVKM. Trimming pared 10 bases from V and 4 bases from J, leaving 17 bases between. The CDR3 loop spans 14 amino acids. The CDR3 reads CATYSFGVNQPQHF. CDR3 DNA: TGTGCCACCTACTCTTTTGGGGTTAATCAGCCCCAGCATTTT.

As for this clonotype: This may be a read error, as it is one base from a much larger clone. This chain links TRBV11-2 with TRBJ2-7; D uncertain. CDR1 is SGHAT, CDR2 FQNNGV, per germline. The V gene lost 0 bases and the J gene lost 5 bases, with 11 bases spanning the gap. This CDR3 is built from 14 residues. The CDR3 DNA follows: TGTGCCAGCAGCTTAGATCTTGCATCCCACGAGCAGTACTTC. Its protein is CASSLDLASHEQYF.

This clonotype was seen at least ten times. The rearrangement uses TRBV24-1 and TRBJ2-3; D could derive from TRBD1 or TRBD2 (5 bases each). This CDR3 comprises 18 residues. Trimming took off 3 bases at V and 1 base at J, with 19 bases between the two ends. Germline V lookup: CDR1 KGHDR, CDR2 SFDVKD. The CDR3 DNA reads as TGTGCCACCAGTGATCTCCTGGGACCTATGGAACGCACAGATACGCAGTATTTT. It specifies CATSDLLGPMERTDTQYF.

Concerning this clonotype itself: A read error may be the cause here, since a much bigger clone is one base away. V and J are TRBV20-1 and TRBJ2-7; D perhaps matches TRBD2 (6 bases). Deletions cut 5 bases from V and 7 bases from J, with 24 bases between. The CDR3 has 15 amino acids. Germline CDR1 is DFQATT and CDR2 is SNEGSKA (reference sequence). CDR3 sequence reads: CSALPSVRSYNEQYF. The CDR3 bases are TGCAGTGCTCTTCCTAGCGTACGCTCCTACAATGAGCAGTACTTC.

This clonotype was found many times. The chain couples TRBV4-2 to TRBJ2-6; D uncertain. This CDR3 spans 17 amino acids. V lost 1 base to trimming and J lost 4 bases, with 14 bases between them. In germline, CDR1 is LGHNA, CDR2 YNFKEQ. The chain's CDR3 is CASSQAFSGTGANVLTF. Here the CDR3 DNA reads TGTGCCAGCAGCCAAGCCTTTTCGGGTACCGGGGCCAACGTCCTGACTTTC.

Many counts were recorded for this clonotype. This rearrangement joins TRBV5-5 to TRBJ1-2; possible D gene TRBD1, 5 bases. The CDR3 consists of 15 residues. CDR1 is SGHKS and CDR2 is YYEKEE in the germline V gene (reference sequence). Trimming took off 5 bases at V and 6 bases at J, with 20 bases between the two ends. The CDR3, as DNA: TGTGCCAGCAGTTCAAACGCGGGGCTTGGGGATGGCTACACCTTC. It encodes CASSSNAGLGDGYTF.

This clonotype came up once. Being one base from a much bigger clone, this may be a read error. The CDR3 DNA is TGTGCCACCAGAACTAGGACTAGCGGGGGGCAAGAGTCCCAGTACTTC. Translated: CATRTRTSGGQESQYF. The chain combines TRBV15 with TRBJ2-5; 14 positions agree with TRBD2. CDR3 size: 16 residues. CDR1 is LNHNV, CDR2 YYDKDF, per germline (reference sequence).